The rows below give T cell receptor beta chains drawn from one sample of a study of technical replicates of blood from a handful of donors. Sequencing used immunoSEQ multiplex PCR; TCRdb keeps in-frame clones, though not all of them. The sample contains approximately 75,000 clones, about 97% of which appear only once. Material for sequencing was T cells isolated from PBMCs. These receptors originate from a human donor in good health. CDR3s leave out the opening cysteine and the closing phenylalanine or tryptophan.

v_call,j_call,cdr3_aa
TRBV6-6,TRBJ1-1,ASSYSGQANTEAF
TRBV5-1,TRBJ2-1,ASSLSGNEQF
TRBV2,TRBJ2-1,ASLAGSGSYNEQF
TRBV5-1,TRBJ2-3,ASSLIGGREQY
TRBV4-2,TRBJ1-5,ASSQDPASPQGSSDQPQH
TRBV11-2,TRBJ2-1,ASSYFLAPSYNEQF
TRBV9,TRBJ2-7,ASSALSGAVPYEQY
TRBV5-1,TRBJ2-7,ASSITGTGDEQY
TRBV9,TRBJ2-1,ASSVSKQGYAYNEQF
TRBV2,TRBJ1-2,ARGQGARGDYGYT
TRBV4-2,TRBJ2-5,ASSLSFSETQY
TRBV27,TRBJ2-1,ASSHGSYNEQF
TRBV5-1,TRBJ2-3,ASSLYRTSGADTQY
TRBV30,TRBJ2-5,AWREAGGPETQY
TRBV7-3,TRBJ1-2,ASSFSHGEGYT
TRBV29-1,TRBJ2-5,SVKQGAGETQY
TRBV6-6,TRBJ1-2,ASSYSTLRPNYGYT
TRBV11-3,TRBJ2-7,ASSPPGGRAYEQY
TRBV27,TRBJ2-1,ASSLGGDEQF
TRBV4-1,TRBJ1-5,ASSQTRGHSNQPQH
TRBV7-9,TRBJ1-5,ASRGAGNQPQH
TRBV29-1,-,SVRRSFEQY